These 5 T cell receptor beta chains were sequenced from one sample in a study of CD8 T cells in Susac syndrome. Reverse transcription of about 0.5 to 1 ug RNA was carried out with random hexamers. A single record per CDR3 protein comes from TCRdb applying MiXCR to the immunoSEQ multiplex PCR reads. The sample records roughly 120,000 distinct CDR3 sequences, approximately 95% being singletons. Source material: CD8+ T cells from PBMCs. These receptors originate from a human donor with multiple sclerosis.

The rearrangement uses TRBV14 and TRBJ2-5, with D perhaps TRBD1 (6 bases). V lost 2 bases and J 2 bases, leaving 15 bases between the germline ends. The CDR3 covers 16 residues. Germline loops: CDR1 SGHDN, CDR2 FVKESK. Written as DNA, the CDR3 is TGTGCCAGCAGCCAATGGACAGTAAATTTTCAAGAGACCCAGTACTTC. It yields the protein CASSQWTVNFQETQYF.

The rearrangement joins TRBV14 to TRBJ2-5; no firm D call. The CDR3 consists of 17 residues. The germline V gene encodes CDR1 SGHDN and CDR2 FVKESK. Trimming removed 1 base at V and 0 bases at J, with 15 bases between. Here the CDR3 reads CASSQASLSWYQETQYF. CDR3 in DNA: TGTGCCAGCAGCCAAGCCTCCCTTAGTTGGTACCAAGAGACCCAGTACTTC.

The J gene is TRBJ2-7, the V gene TRBV10-3, with 9 bases identical to TRBD1. The CDR3 contains 15 residues. The germline V gene has CDR1 ENHRY and CDR2 SYGVKD. The V segment lost 0 bases and the J segment 7 bases; nucleotides outside the gene matches: 7. In DNA, the CDR3 is TGTGCCATCAGTGAGTCCGGGACAGGGCTGGGGGAGCAGTACGTC. Protein: CAISESGTGLGEQYV.

This clonotype was seen once. V usage is TRBV27 and J usage is TRBJ2-1; 8 nucleotides line up with TRBD2. J lost 7 bases, V lost 6 bases, and 11 bases had no gene match. Germline lookup yields CDR1 MNHEY and CDR2 SMNVEV (reference sequence). This CDR3 contains 15 residues. The CDR3 DNA is TGTGCCAGCAGCCCCGAAGCGGGAGCGGGTAATGAGCAGTTCTTC. Translation gives CASSPEAGAGNEQFF.

The genes are TRBV28 and TRBJ1-1; D gene unclear. V dropped 7 bases and J dropped 4 bases, with 22 bases sitting between them. Germline-derived CDR1 and CDR2 are MDHEN and SYDVKM. This CDR3 region has 16 residues. The CDR3 DNA follows: TGTGCCAGCAAACTTATTACCTCCTCGGGAGGCACTGAAGCTTTCTTT. Translated: CASKLITSSGGTEAFF.